Described below is a single TCR beta chain sequence and its context. Its antigen is unknown. The data are from a study of CXCR3-negative and CXCR3-positive naive CD8 T cells (dated by TCRdb to about 2019). Looking at the study overall: Roughly 130 million TRB reads were obtained in total, roughly 1.5 +/- 0.3 million reads per library. Data from about 10 donors, pooled across two independent experiments, went into the diversity and physicochemical repertoire analyses. Naive subsets from about five donors and memory cells from 3 donors were included in the TRBV-TRBJ cluster analysis.

Sequencer: NextSeq 550. The Human TCR Profiling Kit (MiLaboratory) was used to make UMI-labeled 5' RACE TRB cDNA libraries. cDNA synthesis used the entire amount of extracted RNA, and PCR amplification then used the entire amount of cDNA produced. Libraries were prepared in parallel with an identical number of PCR cycles. The published analysis was carried out like this. About 50,000 +/- 10,000 unique UMI-labeled TRB cDNA molecules per library were extracted with MIGEC and MiXCR, with at least two reads per UMI required. An average of around 40,000 +/- 10,000 functional in-frame TRB CDR3 nucleotide clonotypes without stop codons was found per library. Diversity metrics, including normalized Shannon-Wiener and Chao1, were computed in VDJtools after downsampling to 5000 UMI-labeled TRB molecules per sample. For the central five CDR3 residues, VDJtools calculated physicochemical properties weighted by clonotype size, namely interaction energy, strength, volume and Kidera factor 4. Reprocessed by TCRdb, the reads give a single entry per CDR3 protein sequence, without DNA. What appears here as the V and J calls and clone size reflects TCRdb's work, not the paper's. This sample's table contains under 8,000 distinct CDR3 sequences. In total, the top ten clones hold 1% to 1.5% of the sample.

For each CD8+ T cell subset, flow sorting was done in triplicate, and about 300,000 cells per subset went directly into RLT lysis buffer. To keep memory contaminants out, a stringent definition of naive CD8+ T cells was applied: CD45RO-CCR7+CD27+CD95-. Peripheral blood mononuclear cells were isolated from buffy coats by standard density gradient centrifugation. Naive CXCR3-negative and CXCR3-positive CD8+ T cells were flow-sorted on a FACSAria III. Total RNA was extracted from sorted cells with an RNeasy Mini Kit. CDR1 and CDR2 (SGHRS, YFSETQ) derive from the germline V gene. The CDR3 starts with the cysteine, ends with the phenylalanine, and has 13 residues. The DNA is unrecorded. Here is what the overall study found, with its caveats: Because surface CD5, which has been linked to self-reactivity in mice, was comparable between naive subsets, TCR interaction strength was also inferred from TRB CDR3 physicochemical properties. Within the same donor, TRBV-TRBJ usage looked similar between naive CXCR3-negative and CXCR3-positive cells, but memory cells had distinct patterns. Comparably high repertoire diversity was found in both naive subsets, whereas much lower repertoire diversity was found in memory CD8+ T cells. TRB CDR3s from CXCR3-positive naive cells showed higher hydrophobicity (lower Kidera factor 4), lower energy, and higher strength and volume indices than CXCR3-negative naive cells. Freshly isolated PBMCs were used for most assays because CXCR3 expression went down partially after cryopreservation.

Sequencing used naive CXCR3+ CD8+ T cells from blood. In light of the paper, this sample's cell subset or site label describes: CD45RO-CCR7+CD27+CD95- naive CD8+ T cells expressing CXCR3 (TNR3+). The sequence derives from a human donor in good health. Some clones in this sample may be carry-over from other donors' samples. The sequence joins TRBV5-1 to TRBJ2-7; TCRdb gives TRBD1 as the D gene, but with no DNA this cannot be confirmed. The CDR3 reads as follows: CASSKGTENEQYF.